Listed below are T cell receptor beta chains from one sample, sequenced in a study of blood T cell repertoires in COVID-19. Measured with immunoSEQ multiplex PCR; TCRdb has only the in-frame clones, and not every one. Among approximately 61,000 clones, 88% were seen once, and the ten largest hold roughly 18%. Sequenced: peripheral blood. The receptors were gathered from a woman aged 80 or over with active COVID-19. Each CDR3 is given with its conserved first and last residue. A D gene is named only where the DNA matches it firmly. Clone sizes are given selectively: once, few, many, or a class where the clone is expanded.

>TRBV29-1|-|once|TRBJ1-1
CSVEHRLNTEAFF
TGCAGCGTTGAACACAGGTTGAACACTGAAGCTTTCTTT
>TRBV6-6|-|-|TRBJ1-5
CASSYGRGNQPQHF
TGTGCCAGCAGTTATGGGAGGGGCAATCAGCCCCAGCATTTT
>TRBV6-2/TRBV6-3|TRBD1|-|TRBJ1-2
CASSYASGGRGYTF
TGTGCCAGCAGTTACGCCTCAGGGGGGCGAGGCTACACCTTC
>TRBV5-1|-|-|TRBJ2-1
CASSLAPTFTYNEQFF
TGCGCCAGCAGCTTGGCCCCTACTTTCACCTACAATGAGCAGTTCTTC
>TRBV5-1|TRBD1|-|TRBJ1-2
CASRFTPGQGAYGYTF
TGCGCCAGCAGATTTACTCCGGGACAGGGGGCCTATGGCTACACCTTC
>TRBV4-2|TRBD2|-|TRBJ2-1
CASSPRGLAGGNEQFF
TGTGCCAGCAGCCCCCGAGGGCTAGCGGGGGGGAATGAGCAGTTCTTC
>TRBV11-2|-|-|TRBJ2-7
CASSLAGADYEQYF
TGTGCCAGCAGCTTAGCTGGGGCAGACTACGAGCAGTACTTC
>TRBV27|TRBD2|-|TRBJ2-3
CASSLGSSGGSTDTQYF
TGTGCCAGCAGTTTAGGCTCTAGCGGGGGCAGCACAGATACGCAGTATTTT
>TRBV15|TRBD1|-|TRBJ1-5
CATSNGQGNQPQHF
TGTGCCACCAGCAACGGACAGGGCAATCAGCCCCAGCATTTT
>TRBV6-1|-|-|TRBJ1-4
CASSEGGGEKLFF
TGTGCCAGCAGTGAAGGGGGAGGTGAAAAACTGTTTTTT
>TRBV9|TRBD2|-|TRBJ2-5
CASSGHLGLAGKQETQYF
TGTGCCAGCAGCGGACACCTGGGACTAGCGGGGAAGCAAGAGACCCAGTACTTC
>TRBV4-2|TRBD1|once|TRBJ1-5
CASSQGGQGDQPQHF
TGTGCCAGCAGCCAAGGGGGACAGGGGGATCAGCCCCAGCATTTT
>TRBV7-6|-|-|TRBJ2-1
CASSPRGGDVYNEQFF
TGTGCCAGCAGCCCTAGAGGGGGGGATGTCTACAATGAGCAGTTCTTC
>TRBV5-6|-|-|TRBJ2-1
CASSLTGTQNEQFF
TGTGCCAGCAGCTTGACCGGGACACAAAATGAGCAGTTCTTC
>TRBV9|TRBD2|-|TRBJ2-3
CASSLLGTSGGTDTQYF
TGTGCCAGCAGCCTATTGGGGACTAGCGGGGGGACAGATACGCAGTATTTT
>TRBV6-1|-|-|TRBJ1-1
CASSELWLANTEAFF
TGTGCCAGCAGTGAGCTGTGGCTGGCTAACACTGAAGCTTTCTTT
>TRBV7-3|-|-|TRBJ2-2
CASSGPGAGELFF
TGTGCCAGCAGCGGACCGGGGGCCGGGGAGCTGTTTTTT
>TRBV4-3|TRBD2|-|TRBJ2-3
CASSPSSRGVTDTQYF
TGCGCCAGCAGCCCCTCCTCGCGGGGGGTCACAGATACGCAGTATTTT
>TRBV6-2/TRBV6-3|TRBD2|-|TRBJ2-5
CASSSEAGLGKTQYF
TGTGCCAGCAGTTCTGAAGCGGGGCTCGGGAAGACCCAGTACTTC
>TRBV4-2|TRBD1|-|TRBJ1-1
CASSLTGVEAFF
TGTGCCAGCAGCCTGACAGGGGTGGAAGCTTTCTTT
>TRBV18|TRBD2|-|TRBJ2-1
CASSPRGQRGANEQFF
TGTGCCAGCTCACCCAGGGGCCAGCGGGGGGCCAATGAGCAGTTCTTC
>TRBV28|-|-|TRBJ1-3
CASSFAVGNTIYF
TGTGCCAGCAGTTTTGCGGTGGGAAACACCATATATTTT
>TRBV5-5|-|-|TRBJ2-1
CASSLSVEGEQFF
TGTGCCAGCAGCCTGTCAGTCGAGGGTGAGCAGTTCTTC
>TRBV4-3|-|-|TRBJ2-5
CASSPIGGRGETQYF
TGCGCCAGCAGCCCTATCGGGGGCAGGGGGGAGACCCAGTACTTC
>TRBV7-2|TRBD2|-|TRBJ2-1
CASSLRLAGPGGQFF
TGTGCCAGCAGCTTACGCCTAGCGGGACCAGGCGGGCAGTTCTTC
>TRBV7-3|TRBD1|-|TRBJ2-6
CASSGRDSNSGANVLTF
TGTGCCAGCAGCGGACGGGACAGCAACTCTGGGGCCAACGTCCTGACTTTC
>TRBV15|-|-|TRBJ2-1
CATSGGSSYNEQFF
TGTGCCACCAGCGGGGGGAGCTCCTACAATGAGCAGTTCTTC
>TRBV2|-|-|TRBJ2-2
CASRGSNTGELFF
TGTGCCAGCCGCGGGTCGAACACCGGGGAGCTGTTTTTT
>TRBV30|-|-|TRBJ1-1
CAWSGPGDPEAFF
TGTGCCTGGAGTGGACCAGGGGACCCTGAAGCTTTCTTT
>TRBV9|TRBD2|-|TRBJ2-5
CASSVTPSGGLQETQYF
TGTGCCAGCAGCGTGACACCTAGCGGGGGGCTCCAAGAGACCCAGTACTTC
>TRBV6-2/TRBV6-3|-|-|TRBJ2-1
CASSYWSGSPSYNEQFF
TGTGCCAGCAGTTACTGGAGCGGGTCCCCCTCCTACAATGAGCAGTTCTTC
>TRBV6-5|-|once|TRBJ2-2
CASRDYITGELFF
TGTGCCAGCAGAGACTATATTACCGGGGAGCTGTTTTTT
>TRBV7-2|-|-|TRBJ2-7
CASSLVGHSNSYEQYF
TGTGCCAGCAGCTTAGTGGGGCATTCAAACTCCTACGAGCAGTACTTC
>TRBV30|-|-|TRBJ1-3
CARGFGNTIYF
TGTGCAAGGGGTTTTGGAAACACCATATATTTT
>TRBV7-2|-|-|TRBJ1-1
CASSFRGIAEAFF
TGTGCCAGCAGCTTCAGGGGTATAGCTGAAGCTTTCTTT
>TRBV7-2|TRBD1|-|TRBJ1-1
CASSLVRTGLQAFF
TGTGCCAGCAGCTTAGTACGGACAGGGTTACAAGCTTTCTTT
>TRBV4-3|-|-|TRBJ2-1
CASSRRGPSYNEQFF
TGCGCCAGCAGCAGGCGGGGCCCCTCCTACAATGAGCAGTTCTTC
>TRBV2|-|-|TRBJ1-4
CASKTESNEKLFF
TGTGCCAGCAAGACAGAATCTAATGAAAAACTGTTTTTT
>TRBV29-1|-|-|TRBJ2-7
CSARAQGYYEQYF
TGCAGCGCCCGGGCCCAGGGTTACTACGAGCAGTACTTC
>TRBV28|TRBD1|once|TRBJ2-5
CASTDDREGETQYF
TGTGCCAGCACCGACGACAGGGAAGGAGAGACCCAGTACTTC
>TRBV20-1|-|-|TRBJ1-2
CSASGRENGYTF
TGCAGTGCTAGTGGCAGGGAAAATGGCTACACCTTC
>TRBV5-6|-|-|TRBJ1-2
CASSPGRYGYTF
TGTGCCAGCAGCCCAGGGCGCTATGGCTACACCTTC
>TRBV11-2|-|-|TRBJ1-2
CASSLSQGWSGYTF
TGTGCCAGCAGCTTATCGCAGGGGTGGTCTGGCTACACCTTC
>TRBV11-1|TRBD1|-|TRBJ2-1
CASSARDRGRGNEQFF
TGTGCCAGCAGCGCCCGGGACAGGGGGCGCGGGAATGAGCAGTTCTTC
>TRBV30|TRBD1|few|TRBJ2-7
CAWSVPGRGPYEQYF
TGTGCCTGGAGTGTCCCGGGCAGGGGGCCCTACGAGCAGTACTTC
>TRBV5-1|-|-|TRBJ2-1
CASSGASYNEQFF
TGCGCCAGCAGCGGGGCGTCCTACAATGAGCAGTTCTTC
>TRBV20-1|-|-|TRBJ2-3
CSASSEYTQYF
TGCAGTGCTAGTAGCGAATATACGCAGTATTTT
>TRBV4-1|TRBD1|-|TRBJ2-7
CASSLRWADRESYEQYF
TGCGCCAGCAGCCTCCGATGGGCCGACAGGGAATCTTACGAGCAGTACTTC
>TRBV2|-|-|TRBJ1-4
CASAAGDQKLFF
TGTGCCAGCGCCGCAGGGGACCAAAAACTGTTTTTT
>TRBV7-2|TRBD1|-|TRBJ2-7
CASSSTGVEQYF
TGTGCCAGCAGCTCAACAGGGGTCGAGCAGTACTTC
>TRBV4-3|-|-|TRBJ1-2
CASSQFSRGGGYTF
TGCGCCAGCAGCCAATTTAGCCGAGGAGGGGGCTACACCTTC
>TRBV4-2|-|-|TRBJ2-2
CASSLRRASRTGELFF
TGTGCCAGCAGCCTACGGCGGGCTAGCCGCACCGGGGAGCTGTTTTTT
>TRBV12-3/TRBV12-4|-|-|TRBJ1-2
CASSPQGNYGYTF
TGTGCCAGCAGTCCCCAGGGGAACTATGGCTACACCTTC
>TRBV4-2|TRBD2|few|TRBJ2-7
CASSQRASERGSSYEQYF
TGTGCCAGCAGCCAAAGGGCTAGCGAGCGGGGAAGCTCCTACGAGCAGTACTTC